This is a list of T cell receptor beta chains from one sample in a study of cytomegalovirus exposure and HLA in healthy donors. Clones were read by immunoSEQ multiplex PCR, and TCRdb kept only the in-frame ones, dropping some. The repertoire consists of some 150,000 clones, with around 87% occurring once and the leading ten covering 5.2%. The sequencing sample was made of PBMCs. Receptor source: a woman younger than 45 in good health and CMV-seronegative. Both conserved end residues are part of each CDR3. Fields, in order: D gene, V gene, J gene, clone size, CDR3 protein, CDR3 DNA. The D gene is left open where the match is weak. Clone size is given for some rows only: seen once, a few or many times, or a class if the clone is expanded.

TRBD1	TRBV25-1	TRBJ2-1	-	CASSDAGGKRIHEQFF	TGTGCCAGCAGTGATGCAGGGGGCAAAAGGATACATGAGCAGTTCTTC
TRBD2	TRBV30	TRBJ2-3	-	CAWSVTAGGPPDTQYF	TGTGCCTGGAGTGTAACCGCGGGAGGGCCCCCAGATACGCAGTATTTT
-	TRBV6-1	TRBJ2-1	once	CASRWGLYNEQFF	TGTGCCAGCAGGTGGGGACTTTACAATGAGCAGTTCTTC
-	TRBV10-3	TRBJ1-6	-	CAISEGGQRDQYSPLHF	TGTGCCATCAGTGAGGGGGGACAAAGGGACCAATATTCACCCCTCCACTTT
-	TRBV11-2	TRBJ2-1	once	CASSLGGGQNNEQFF	TGTGCCAGCAGCTTAGGGGGAGGACAAAACAATGAGCAGTTCTTC
-	TRBV7-9	TRBJ2-1	-	CASNTGLQYNEQFF	TGTGCCAGCAATACAGGACTACAGTACAATGAGCAGTTCTTC
-	TRBV9	TRBJ1-1	-	CASSVGGGGFEAFF	TGTGCCAGCAGCGTAGGGGGGGGCGGATTTGAAGCTTTCTTT
TRBD2	TRBV27	TRBJ2-1	-	CASSPIAGSSYNEQFF	TGTGCCAGCAGTCCCATAGCGGGGAGCTCCTACAATGAGCAGTTCTTC
TRBD1	TRBV7-3	TRBJ1-1	-	CASRSQGAPWTEAFF	TGTGCCAGCAGGTCACAGGGGGCTCCATGGACTGAAGCTTTCTTT
TRBD1	TRBV7-2	TRBJ1-1	-	CASSTRPGTVLTEAFF	TGTGCCAGCAGCACCCGTCCCGGGACAGTTCTCACTGAAGCTTTCTTT
TRBD1	TRBV28	TRBJ2-6	-	CASSSRQGRTGANVLTF	TGTGCCAGCAGTTCTCGACAGGGAAGAACTGGGGCCAACGTCCTGACTTTC
-	TRBV19	TRBJ2-1	few	CASSLGGYNEQFF	TGTGCCAGTTCGCTCGGTGGCTACAATGAGCAGTTCTTC
TRBD1	TRBV18	TRBJ2-7	-	CASSRDRTYEQYF	TGTGCCAGCTCACGGGACAGGACCTACGAGCAGTACTTC
TRBD2	TRBV5-1	TRBJ2-1	once	CASSLIPSGVNEQFF	TGCGCCAGCAGCTTGATCCCTAGCGGGGTGAATGAGCAGTTCTTC
-	TRBV28	TRBJ1-4	-	CATAEGNEKLFF	TGTGCCACCGCGGAGGGTAATGAAAAACTGTTTTTT
-	TRBV4-3	TRBJ2-3	-	CASSQTSGTTDTQYF	TGCGCCAGCAGCCAGACAAGTGGAACAACAGATACGCAGTATTTT
-	TRBV19	TRBJ1-2	once	CARNSNYGYTF	TGTGCCAGGAACTCGAACTATGGCTACACCTTC
TRBD1	TRBV4-3	TRBJ1-1	-	CASSVWTGGEAFF	TGCGCCAGCAGCGTTTGGACAGGGGGGGAGGCTTTCTTT
-	TRBV27	TRBJ1-4	-	CASSLLGGGFNEKLFF	TGTGCCAGCAGTTTATTGGGCGGAGGCTTTAATGAAAAACTGTTTTTT
-	TRBV4-3	TRBJ1-2	-	CASSQGADYNYGYTF	TGCGCCAGCAGCCAAGGGGCAGACTATAACTATGGCTACACCTTC
TRBD2	TRBV27	TRBJ2-5	-	CASSIRTRGETQYF	TGTGCCAGCAGTATTAGGACTAGAGGAGAGACCCAGTACTTC
-	TRBV5-1	TRBJ2-1	-	CASSVDTFNEQFF	TGCGCCAGCAGCGTGGACACCTTCAATGAGCAGTTCTTC
-	TRBV27	TRBJ2-1	-	CASSPPTRDEQFF	TGTGCCAGCAGTCCTCCCACGAGGGATGAGCAGTTCTTC